Listed here are 24 T cell receptor beta chains from one sample, sequenced in a study of shared clonotypes between healthy human individuals. The data were produced by immunoSEQ multiplex PCR, yet TCRdb's version contains in-frame clones alone and is incomplete. Among fewer than 800,000 clones listed, just over 90% were seen once. Naivety among CD8 cells was defined by CD45RO negativity and positive CCR7 selection, thereby excluding terminally differentiated effector memory CD45RA+ cells. Input material: naive CD8+ T cells sorted from blood. Receptor source: a young man in good health.

The rearrangement links TRBV19 to TRBJ2-2; the match to TRBD2 covers 15 bases. With V trimmed by 1 base and J by 7 bases, 7 bases remained unmatched. Germline CDR1 is LNHDA and CDR2 is SQIVND (reference sequence). The CDR3 consists of 18 residues. As DNA, the CDR3 is TGTGCCAGTAGTATAGCCCCTCCGGGACTAGCGGGGGGCGGGGAGCTGTTTTTT. This translates into CASSIAPPGLAGGGELFF.

The chain has TRBV11-2 and TRBJ2-3, with D hard to call. The CDR3 extends over 13 amino acids. CDR1 and CDR2 from the germline V gene are SGHAT and FQNNGV. Trimming shortened V by 7 bases and J by 0 bases, and 8 bases separated the two germline ends. The CDR3 coding sequence is TGTGCCAGCAAAAGGGCCAGCACAGATACGCAGTATTTT. Its translation: CASKRASTDTQYF.

This chain joins TRBV5-6 and TRBJ2-1, with D possibly being TRBD1 or TRBD2 (6 bases each). This CDR3 has 14 residues. Germline V CDR1 and CDR2: SGHDT, YYEEEE. Trimming pared 0 bases from V and 9 bases from J, leaving 13 bases between. Written as DNA, the CDR3 is TGTGCCAGCAGCTTGGCACCGGGGGCGGTTGAGCAGTTCTTC. It encodes CASSLAPGAVEQFF.

The chain links TRBV5-1 to TRBJ2-1; the D call may be TRBD1 or TRBD2 (6 bases each). This CDR3 is built from 16 residues. Trimming pared 0 bases from V and 7 bases from J, leaving 17 bases between. Per the germline V gene, CDR1 is SGHRS and CDR2 is YFSETQ. DNA for the CDR3: TGCGCCAGCAGCTTGGAGTGGGACACGACTAGGAATGAGCAGTTCTTC. Residues: CASSLEWDTTRNEQFF.

The CDR3: CASSPRQSGLTEAFF. The CDR3 nucleotides are TGTGCCAGCAGCCCCCGACAATCCGGGTTAACTGAAGCTTTCTTT. V gene TRBV7-8 combines with J gene TRBJ1-1; D is undetermined. Trimming cost V 5 bases and J 5 bases, with 18 bases left between them. Germline CDR1 reads SGHVS; CDR2 reads FQNEAQ. This CDR3 spans 15 amino acids.

As concerns this clone: Other DNA sequences in the sample encode the same CDR3. The chain joins TRBV28 to TRBJ2-2; TRBD1 aligns across 7 bases. Germline CDR1 MDHEN, CDR2 SYDVKM. J gave up 5 bases and V 3 bases, and 6 bases lay outside the gene matches. This CDR3 region has 15 residues. CDR3 residues: CASSFRDRVTGELFF. CDR3 sequence (DNA): TGTGCCAGCAGTTTTCGAGACAGGGTGACCGGGGAGCTGTTTTTT.

CDR3 loop: CASSSGGTPQHF. CDR3 bases: TGTGCCAGCAGTTCGGGGGGTACGCCCCAGCATTTT. The V gene is TRBV27, the J gene TRBJ1-5, with D perhaps TRBD1 (5 bases). This CDR3 spans 12 amino acids. Trimming took 4 bases from V and 9 from J, leaving 10 bases between them. The germline V gene encodes CDR1 MNHEY and CDR2 SMNVEV (reference sequence).

The J gene is TRBJ2-5, the V gene TRBV13; maybe TRBD1 (6 bases). V gave up 5 bases and J gave up 1 base, with 11 bases separating them. Per the germline V gene, CDR1 is PRHDT and CDR2 is FYEKMQ (reference sequence). This CDR3 has 14 residues. CDR3 in amino acids: CASSPQDSQETQYF. CDR3 DNA sequence: TGTGCCAGCAGCCCCCAGGACAGCCAAGAGACCCAGTACTTC.

The V and J genes are TRBV7-9 and TRBJ2-1, with TRBD2 matching over 10 bases. Trimming removed 3 bases from V and 5 bases from J; junction bases left unmatched: 4. The CDR3 consists of 15 residues. Germline V gene lookup returns CDR1 SEHNR and CDR2 FQNEAQ (reference sequence). The CDR3 DNA sequence: TGTGCCAGCAGCTTCCTAGCGGGAGTCGACAATGAGCAGTTCTTC. Protein sequence: CASSFLAGVDNEQFF.

The CDR3 DNA sequence: TGTGCCAGCAGTCCCGGGGACAGGGGGATCAATGAGCAGTTCTTC. Its translation: CASSPGDRGINEQFF. The chain uses TRBV27 and TRBJ2-1; 11 bases map to TRBD1. The CDR3 extends over 15 amino acids. CDR1 MNHEY and CDR2 SMNVEV come from the germline V gene (reference sequence). V lost 5 bases, J lost 6 bases, and 6 bases stayed unmatched.

DNA for the CDR3: TGTGCCAGCTCCGGAATAAATCTCTACGAGCAGTACTTC. This sequence encodes CASSGINLYEQYF. This chain connects TRBV7-9 to TRBJ2-7; D call uncertain. V was clipped by 8 bases and J by 3 bases, with 14 bases between them. CDR1 and CDR2 from the germline V gene are SEHNR and FQNEAQ (reference sequence). The CDR3 contains 13 residues.

V usage is TRBV5-8 and J usage is TRBJ2-1; D gene uncertain. The CDR3 runs 14 residues. The germline gives CDR1 SGHTS, CDR2 YDEGEE. V lost 4 bases to trimming and J lost 8 bases, with 16 bases between them. The CDR3 spells CASSNPIGRYEQFF. CDR3 coding DNA: TGTGCCAGCAGCAACCCGATAGGACGGTATGAGCAGTTCTTC.

The chain recombines TRBV28 with TRBJ2-1, with D perhaps matching TRBD1 (6 bases). The CDR3 is 19 amino acids. Per the germline V gene, CDR1 is MDHEN and CDR2 is SYDVKM. Deletions cut 8 bases from V and 0 bases from J, with 26 bases between. CDR3 nucleotides: TGTGCCAGCGCGACCCTATCGGTCGACAGGTCAGTCTCCTACAATGAGCAGTTCTTC. It codes for CASATLSVDRSVSYNEQFF.

This rearrangement joins TRBV28 to TRBJ1-4; no clear D gene. Germline CDR1 MDHEN, CDR2 SYDVKM. CDR3 size: 13 residues. V lost 3 bases and J 4 bases, leaving 6 bases between the germline ends. In DNA form, the CDR3 reads TGTGCCAGCAGTTTTAGTATTAATGAAAAACTGTTTTTT. This codes for CASSFSINEKLFF.

This rearrangement joins TRBV28 to TRBJ2-7; D unclear. The V end was cut by 5 bases, the J end by 7 bases, with 12 bases between. The CDR3 is made up of 12 amino acids. Germline V gives CDR1 MDHEN, CDR2 SYDVKM. CDR3 DNA sequence: TGTGCCAGCAGTACCCCGGACGAGGAGCAGTACTTC. This sequence encodes CASSTPDEEQYF.

The chain combines TRBV5-6 with TRBJ2-2; unclear D gene. The ends were cut back, 2 bases at V and 7 bases at J, with 6 bases in the middle. The germline V gene encodes CDR1 SGHDT and CDR2 YYEEEE. CDR3 length: 12 residues. CDR3 residues: CASSFQVGELFF. The DNA of the CDR3 is TGTGCCAGCAGCTTTCAGGTCGGGGAGCTGTTTTTT.

This chain connects TRBV19 to TRBJ1-4; 9 bases align to TRBD1. The length of the CDR3 is 16 residues. Germline CDR1 reads LNHDA; CDR2 reads SQIVND (reference sequence). V trimming: 4 bases; J trimming: 8 bases; junction bases outside the gene matches: 11. The CDR3 nucleotides read TGTGCCAGTAGTACTTGGGACAGGGAAAAGACAGAAAAACTGTTTTTT. It codes for CASSTWDREKTEKLFF.

This chain connects TRBV4-2 to TRBJ2-1, with no clear D. Germline assignment: CDR1 LGHNA and CDR2 YNFKEQ. The CDR3 totals 15 residues. With 0 bases removed from V and 5 bases from J, the gap between germline ends came to 11 bases. For the CDR3, the DNA is TGTGCCAGCAGCCAAGATCAAGATGTGAACAATGAGCAGTTCTTC. It translates to CASSQDQDVNNEQFF.

This chain connects TRBV10-3 to TRBJ2-3, with no clear D. Trimming shortened V by 5 bases and J by 0 bases, and 15 bases separated the two germline ends. Germline loops: CDR1 ENHRY, CDR2 SYGVKD. The CDR3 has 16 residues. This chain's CDR3 is CAISPIAAISTDTQYF. In DNA form, the CDR3 reads TGTGCCATCAGTCCCATTGCCGCCATAAGCACAGATACGCAGTATTTT.

The gene calls are TRBV10-1 and TRBJ2-2; 15 bases agree with TRBD2. V trimming: 11 bases; J trimming: 5 bases; junction bases outside the gene matches: 15. The CDR3 has 18 residues. Germline V lookup: CDR1 WNHNN, CDR2 SYGVQD (reference sequence). CDR3 amino acids: CACEKGLAGGSGTGELFF. CDR3 nucleotides: TGCGCCTGTGAAAAGGGACTAGCGGGAGGATCTGGGACCGGGGAGCTGTTTTTT.

The chain carries TRBV7-9 and TRBJ2-7; D might be TRBD1 (7 bases). Germline CDR1 is SEHNR and CDR2 is FQNEAQ (reference sequence). The CDR3 sequence is 15 residues long. V was pared by 2 bases and J by 4 bases, with 15 bases between. CDR3 DNA sequence: TGTGCCAGCAGCTTATGGGCAGGGGGGCAATACGAGCAGTACTTC. Translation: CASSLWAGGQYEQYF.

The rearrangement uses TRBV13 and TRBJ2-5, with a tentative D call TRBD1 (7 bases). The CDR3 loop spans 16 amino acids. V lost 5 bases to trimming and J lost 3 bases, with 19 bases between them. Germline values: CDR1 PRHDT, CDR2 FYEKMQ (reference sequence). CDR3 sequence (DNA): TGTGCCAGCAGCCGGACGGGGGCAGGGGGAGAAGAGACCCAGTACTTC. Translating gives CASSRTGAGGEETQYF.

This sequence joins TRBV7-9 and TRBJ2-3, with 8 bases matching TRBD2. CDR1 and CDR2 (germline): SEHNR, FQNEAQ (reference sequence). The length of the CDR3 is 18 residues. The junction had 15 bases not matched to a gene; V was cut back by 3 bases and J by 4 bases. The DNA for the CDR3 is TGTGCCAGCAGCTTGCCGGCGTCCCAGCGGGAGATCGCAGATACGCAGTATTTT. Translating gives CASSLPASQREIADTQYF.

The V call is TRBV27, the J call TRBJ2-5, with D possibly being TRBD2 (5 bases). V was trimmed by 1 base and J by 1 base, leaving 13 bases between them. The germline gives CDR1 MNHEY, CDR2 SMNVEV (reference sequence). This CDR3 comprises 16 residues. In DNA form, the CDR3 reads TGTGCCAGCAGTTTATTGACGGACTCACCCCAAGAGACCCAGTACTTC. Protein: CASSLLTDSPQETQYF.